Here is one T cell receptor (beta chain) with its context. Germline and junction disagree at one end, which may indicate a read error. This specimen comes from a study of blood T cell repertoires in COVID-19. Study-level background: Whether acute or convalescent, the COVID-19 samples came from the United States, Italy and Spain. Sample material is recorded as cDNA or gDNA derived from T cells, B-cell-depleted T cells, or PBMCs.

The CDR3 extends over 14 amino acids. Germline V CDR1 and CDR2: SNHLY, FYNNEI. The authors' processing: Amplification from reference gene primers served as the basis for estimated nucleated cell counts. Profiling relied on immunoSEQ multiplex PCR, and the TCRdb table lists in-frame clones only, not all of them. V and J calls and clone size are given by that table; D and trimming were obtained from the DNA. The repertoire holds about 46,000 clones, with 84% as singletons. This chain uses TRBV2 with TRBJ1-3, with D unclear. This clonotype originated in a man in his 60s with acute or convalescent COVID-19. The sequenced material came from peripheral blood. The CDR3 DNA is TGTGCCAGCAGGGAAGTGAGCTCTGGAAACACCATATATTTT. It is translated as CASREVSSGNTIYF.